This section outlines one T cell receptor beta chain sequence together with its context. Its cognate antigen is unknown. This CDR3 is 15 amino acids long. Per the germline V gene, CDR1 is SGHTA and CDR2 is FQGNSA. Trimming took 5 bases from V and 1 from J, leaving 14 bases between them. These data belong to a study of PD-L1 blockade in urothelial cancer. About the research overall: Patients had undergone 0 to 3 prior chemotherapy regimens. A median roughly 150,000 T cells were found in blood samples. Broader study findings: In blood at 3 weeks, tumor-associated clones expanded more among patients with durable benefit.

Clones were read by immunoSEQ multiplex PCR, and TCRdb kept only the in-frame ones, dropping some. Here the sample spans tens of thousands of clones, roughly 87% being singletons. V and J are TRBV7-2 and TRBJ1-2; D uncertain. The origin of this receptor is a man between 65 and 85 years old with urothelial cancer. This specimen was PBMCs, taken around atezolizumab (anti-PD-L1) treatment. In DNA, the CDR3 is TGTGCCAGCAGCGCCGGAGGTCGGGTTAACTATGGCTACACCTTC. Its protein is CASSAGGRVNYGYTF. Full variable domain (outside the CDR3, taken from reference TRBV7-2 and TRBJ1-2): GAGVSQSPSNKVTEKGKDVELRCDPISGHTALYWYRQSLGQGLEFLIYFQGNSAPDKSGLPSDRFSAERTGGSVSTLTIQRTQQEDSAVYLCASSAGGRVNYGYTFGSGTRLTVV.